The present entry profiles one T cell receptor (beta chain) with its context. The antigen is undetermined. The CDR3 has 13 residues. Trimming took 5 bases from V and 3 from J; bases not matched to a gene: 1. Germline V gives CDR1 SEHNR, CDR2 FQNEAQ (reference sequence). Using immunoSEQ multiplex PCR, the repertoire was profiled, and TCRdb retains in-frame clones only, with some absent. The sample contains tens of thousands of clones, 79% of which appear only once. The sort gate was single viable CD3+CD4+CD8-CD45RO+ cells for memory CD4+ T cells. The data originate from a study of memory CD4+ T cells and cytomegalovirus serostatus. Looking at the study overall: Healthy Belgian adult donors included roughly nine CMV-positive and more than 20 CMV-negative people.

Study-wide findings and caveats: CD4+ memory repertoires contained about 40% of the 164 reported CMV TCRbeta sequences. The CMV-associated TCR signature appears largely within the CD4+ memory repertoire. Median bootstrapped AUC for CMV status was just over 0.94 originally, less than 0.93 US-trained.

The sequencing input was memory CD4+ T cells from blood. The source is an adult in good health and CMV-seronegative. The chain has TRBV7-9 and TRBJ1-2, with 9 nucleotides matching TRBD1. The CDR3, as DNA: TGTGCCAGCAGCCGGGACAGGGACTATGGCTACACCTTC. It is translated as CASSRDRDYGYTF.